This TCR beta chain was observed in a study of blood T cell repertoires in COVID-19. Study details: From T cells, B-cell-depleted T cells, or PBMCs came the material, which was cDNA or gDNA.

As processed by the authors: Estimates of nucleated cell counts were drawn from the amplification of reference gene primers. The assay was immunoSEQ multiplex PCR, and TCRdb's table has in-frame clones only and misses some. Clone size and V and J calls were adopted from that table, with D and trimming inferred from the DNA. There are 150,000 to 180,000 clones in the sample; more than 80% occur only once, and around 0.55% lies in the top ten. The germline V gene encodes CDR1 ENHRY and CDR2 SYGVKD. The CDR3 totals 17 residues. V shed 11 bases and J 3 bases; nucleotides not matched to a gene: 22. The sequence was obtained from a man aged 45 to 65 with acute or convalescent COVID-19. Sequenced: peripheral blood. V and J are TRBV10-3 and TRBJ2-7; 7 positions agree with TRBD2. CDR3 loop: CAHSEAGILAEGYEQYF. The DNA for the CDR3 is TGTGCCCACTCGGAGGCCGGGATCCTAGCGGAGGGCTACGAGCAGTACTTC.